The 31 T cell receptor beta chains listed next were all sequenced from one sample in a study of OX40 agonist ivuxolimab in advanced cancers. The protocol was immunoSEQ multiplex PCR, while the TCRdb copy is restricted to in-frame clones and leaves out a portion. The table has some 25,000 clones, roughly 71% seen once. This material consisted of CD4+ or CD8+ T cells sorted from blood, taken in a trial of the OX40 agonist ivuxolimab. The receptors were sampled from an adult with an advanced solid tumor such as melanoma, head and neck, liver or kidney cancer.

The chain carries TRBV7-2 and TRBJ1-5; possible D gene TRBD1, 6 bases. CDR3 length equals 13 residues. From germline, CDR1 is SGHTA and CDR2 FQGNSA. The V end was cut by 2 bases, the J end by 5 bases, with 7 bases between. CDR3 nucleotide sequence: TGTGCCAGCAGCTTAAGGGGGGATCAGCCCCAGCATTTT. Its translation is CASSLRGDQPQHF. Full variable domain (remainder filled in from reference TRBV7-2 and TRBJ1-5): GAGVSQSPSNKVTEKGKDVELRCDPISGHTALYWYRQSLGQGLEFLIYFQGNSAPDKSGLPSDRFSAERTGGSVSTLTIQRTQQEDSAVYLCASSLRGDQPQHFGDGTRLSIL.

The chain's CDR3 is CASSLLGTSVSNEQFF. CDR3 DNA sequence: TGTGCCAGCAGCTTGTTGGGGACTAGCGTTTCGAATGAGCAGTTCTTC. The rearrangement uses TRBV5-6 and TRBJ2-1; TRBD2 matches at 10 bases. The CDR3 contains 16 residues. Germline CDR1 is SGHDT and CDR2 is YYEEEE. The V segment lost 1 base and the J segment 7 bases; nucleotides outside the gene matches: 8.

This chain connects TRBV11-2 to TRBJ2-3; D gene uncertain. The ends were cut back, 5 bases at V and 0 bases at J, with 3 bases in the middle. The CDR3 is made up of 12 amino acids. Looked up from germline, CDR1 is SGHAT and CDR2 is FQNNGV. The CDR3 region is CASSASTDTQYF. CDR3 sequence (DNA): TGTGCCAGCAGCGCCAGCACAGATACGCAGTATTTT.

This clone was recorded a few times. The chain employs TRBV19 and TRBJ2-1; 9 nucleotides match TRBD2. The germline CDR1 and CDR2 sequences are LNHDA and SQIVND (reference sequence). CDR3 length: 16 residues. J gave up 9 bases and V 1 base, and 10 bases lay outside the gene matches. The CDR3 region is CASSIGVAGVDSEQFF. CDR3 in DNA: TGTGCCAGTAGTATAGGGGTAGCGGGAGTGGATAGTGAGCAGTTCTTC. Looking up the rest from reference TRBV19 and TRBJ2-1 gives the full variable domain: DGGITQSPKYLFRKEGQNVTLSCEQNLNHDAMYWYRQDPGQGLRLIYYSQIVNDFQKGDIAEGYSVSREKKESFPLTVTSAQKNPTAFYLCASSIGVAGVDSEQFFGPGTRLTVL.

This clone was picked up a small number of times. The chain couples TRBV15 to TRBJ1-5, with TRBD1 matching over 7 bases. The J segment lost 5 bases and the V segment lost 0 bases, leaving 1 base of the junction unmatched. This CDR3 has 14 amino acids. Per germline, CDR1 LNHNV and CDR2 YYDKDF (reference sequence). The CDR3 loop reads CATSREQGHQPQHF. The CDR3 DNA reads TGTGCCACCAGCAGAGAACAGGGGCATCAGCCCCAGCATTTT.

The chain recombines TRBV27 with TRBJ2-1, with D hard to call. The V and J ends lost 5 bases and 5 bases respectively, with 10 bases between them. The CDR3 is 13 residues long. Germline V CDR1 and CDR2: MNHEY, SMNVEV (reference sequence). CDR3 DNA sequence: TGTGCCAGCAGTCTCGGGCCGAACAATGAGCAGTTCTTC. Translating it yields CASSLGPNNEQFF.

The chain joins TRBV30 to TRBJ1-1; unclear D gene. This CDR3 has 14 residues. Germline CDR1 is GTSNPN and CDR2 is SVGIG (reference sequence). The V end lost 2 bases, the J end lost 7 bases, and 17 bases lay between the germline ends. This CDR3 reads CAWSLSLTANEAFF. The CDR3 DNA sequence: TGTGCCTGGAGTCTCTCGTTGACCGCGAATGAAGCTTTCTTT. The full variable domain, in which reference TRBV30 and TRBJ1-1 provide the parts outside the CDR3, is SQTIHQWPATLVQPVGSPLSLECTVEGTSNPNLYWYRQAAGRGLQLLFYSVGIGQISSEVPQNLSASRPQDRQFILSSKKLLLSDSGFYLCAWSLSLTANEAFFGQGTRLTVV.

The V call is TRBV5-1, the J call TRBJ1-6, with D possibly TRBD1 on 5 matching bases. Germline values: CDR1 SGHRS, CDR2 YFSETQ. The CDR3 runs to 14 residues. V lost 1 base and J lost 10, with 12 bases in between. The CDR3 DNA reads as TGCGCCAGCAGCTTGAGGCCAGGGCAATCACCCCTCCACTTT. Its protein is CASSLRPGQSPLHF.

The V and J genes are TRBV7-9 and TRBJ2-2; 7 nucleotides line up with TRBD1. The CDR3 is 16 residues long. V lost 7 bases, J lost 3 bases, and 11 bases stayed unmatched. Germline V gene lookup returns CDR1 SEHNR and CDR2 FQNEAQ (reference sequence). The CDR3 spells CASTDDRARDTGELFF. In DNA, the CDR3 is TGTGCCAGCACAGACGACAGGGCCCGGGACACCGGGGAGCTGTTTTTT.

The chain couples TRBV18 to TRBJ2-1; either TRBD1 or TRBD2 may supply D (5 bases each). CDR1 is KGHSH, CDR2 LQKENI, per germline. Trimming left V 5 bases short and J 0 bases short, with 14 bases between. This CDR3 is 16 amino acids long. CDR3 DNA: TGTGCCAGCTCATTTTCGGGACGGAGCTCCTACAATGAGCAGTTCTTC. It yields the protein CASSFSGRSSYNEQFF.

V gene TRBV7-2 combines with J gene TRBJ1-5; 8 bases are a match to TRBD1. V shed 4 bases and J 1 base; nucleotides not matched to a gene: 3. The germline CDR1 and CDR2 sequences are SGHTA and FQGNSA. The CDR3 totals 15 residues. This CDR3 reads CASSSRTGSNQPQHF. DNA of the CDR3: TGTGCCAGCAGCTCTCGGACAGGGAGCAATCAGCCCCAGCATTTT. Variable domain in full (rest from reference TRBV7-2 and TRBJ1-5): GAGVSQSPSNKVTEKGKDVELRCDPISGHTALYWYRQSLGQGLEFLIYFQGNSAPDKSGLPSDRFSAERTGGSVSTLTIQRTQQEDSAVYLCASSSRTGSNQPQHFGDGTRLSIL.

The CDR3 spells CASRPTPLHEQYF. The CDR3, as DNA: TGTGCCAGCAGGCCGACTCCCCTCCACGAGCAGTACTTC. This chain connects TRBV6-5 to TRBJ2-5; D call uncertain. Gene TRBJ2-7 matches the end of the DNA better, so the J call may be wrong. The CDR3 sequence is 13 residues long. CDR1 MNHEY and CDR2 SVGAGI come from the germline V gene.

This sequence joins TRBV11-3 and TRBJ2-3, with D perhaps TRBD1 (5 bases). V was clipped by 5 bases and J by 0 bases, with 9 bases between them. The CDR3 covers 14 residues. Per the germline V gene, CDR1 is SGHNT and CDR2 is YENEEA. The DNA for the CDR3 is TGTGCCAGCAGCCCTACAGGAAGCACAGATACGCAGTATTTT. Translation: CASSPTGSTDTQYF.

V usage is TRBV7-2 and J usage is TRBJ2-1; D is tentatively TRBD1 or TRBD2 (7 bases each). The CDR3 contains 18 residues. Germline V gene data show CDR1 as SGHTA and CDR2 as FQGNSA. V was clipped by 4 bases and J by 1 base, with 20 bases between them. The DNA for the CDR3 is TGTGCCAGCAGCTACGCCGTACAGGGGCGGGGGTCCTACAATGAGCAGTTCTTC. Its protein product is CASSYAVQGRGSYNEQFF. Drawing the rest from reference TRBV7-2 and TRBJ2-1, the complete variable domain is GAGVSQSPSNKVTEKGKDVELRCDPISGHTALYWYRQSLGQGLEFLIYFQGNSAPDKSGLPSDRFSAERTGGSVSTLTIQRTQQEDSAVYLCASSYAVQGRGSYNEQFFGPGTRLTVL.

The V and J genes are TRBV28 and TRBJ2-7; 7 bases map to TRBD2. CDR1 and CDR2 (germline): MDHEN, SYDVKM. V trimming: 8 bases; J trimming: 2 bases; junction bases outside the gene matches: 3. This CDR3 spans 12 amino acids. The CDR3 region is CASLGGAYEQYF. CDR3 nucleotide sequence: TGTGCCAGCCTGGGGGGGGCCTACGAGCAGTACTTC.

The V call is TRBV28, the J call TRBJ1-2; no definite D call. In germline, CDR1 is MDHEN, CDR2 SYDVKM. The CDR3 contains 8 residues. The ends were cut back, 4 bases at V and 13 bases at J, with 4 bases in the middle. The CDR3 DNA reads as TGTGCCAGCAGTTCCCGCACCTTC. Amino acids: CASSSRTF.

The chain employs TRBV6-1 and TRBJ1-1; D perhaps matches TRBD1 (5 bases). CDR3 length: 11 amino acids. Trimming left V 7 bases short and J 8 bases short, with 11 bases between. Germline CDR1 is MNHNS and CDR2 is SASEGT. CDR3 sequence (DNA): TGTGCCAGCACAAGGGGAGGGGAAGCTTTCTTT. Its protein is CASTRGGEAFF.

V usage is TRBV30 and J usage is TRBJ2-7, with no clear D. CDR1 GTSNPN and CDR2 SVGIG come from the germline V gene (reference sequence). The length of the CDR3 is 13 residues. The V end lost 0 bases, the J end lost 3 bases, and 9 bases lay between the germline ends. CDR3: CAWSVPLGYEQYF. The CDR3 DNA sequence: TGTGCCTGGAGTGTACCTTTGGGCTACGAGCAGTACTTC. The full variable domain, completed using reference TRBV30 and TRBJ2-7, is SQTIHQWPATLVQPVGSPLSLECTVEGTSNPNLYWYRQAAGRGLQLLFYSVGIGQISSEVPQNLSASRPQDRQFILSSKKLLLSDSGFYLCAWSVPLGYEQYFGPGTRLTVT.

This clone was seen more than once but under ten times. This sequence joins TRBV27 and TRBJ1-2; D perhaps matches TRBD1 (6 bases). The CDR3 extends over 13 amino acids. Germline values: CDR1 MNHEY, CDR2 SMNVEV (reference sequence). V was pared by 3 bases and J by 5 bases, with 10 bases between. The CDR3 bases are TGTGCCAGCAGTTTGAGGCAGGGGTATGGCTACACCTTC. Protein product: CASSLRQGYGYTF.

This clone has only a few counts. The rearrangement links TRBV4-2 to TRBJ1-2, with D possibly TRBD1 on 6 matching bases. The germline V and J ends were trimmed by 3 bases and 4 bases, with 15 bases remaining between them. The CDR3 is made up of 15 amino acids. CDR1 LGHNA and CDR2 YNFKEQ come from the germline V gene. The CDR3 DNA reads TGTGCCAGCAGCCAGGGTCCTGACAGGAGCTATGGCTACACCTTC. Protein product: CASSQGPDRSYGYTF.

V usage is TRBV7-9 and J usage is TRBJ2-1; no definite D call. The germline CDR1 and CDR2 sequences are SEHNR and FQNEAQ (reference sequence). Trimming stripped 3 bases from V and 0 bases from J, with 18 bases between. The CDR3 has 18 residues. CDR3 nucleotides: TGTGCCAGCAGCTTCCGCGCTGCCGCCGGGCGCTCCTACAATGAGCAGTTCTTC. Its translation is CASSFRAAAGRSYNEQFF.

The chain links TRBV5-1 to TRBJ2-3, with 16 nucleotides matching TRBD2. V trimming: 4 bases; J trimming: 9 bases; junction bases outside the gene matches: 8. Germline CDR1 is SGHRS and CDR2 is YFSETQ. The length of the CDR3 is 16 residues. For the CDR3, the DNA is TGCGCCAGCAGCGTTGGGACTAGCGGGGGGGCCGGAACGCAGTATTTT. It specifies CASSVGTSGGAGTQYF.

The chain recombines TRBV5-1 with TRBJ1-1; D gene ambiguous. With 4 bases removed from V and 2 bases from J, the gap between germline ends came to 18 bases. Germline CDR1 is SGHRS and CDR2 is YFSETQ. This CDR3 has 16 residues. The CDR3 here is CASSVSLEPGNTEAFF. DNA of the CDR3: TGCGCCAGCAGCGTATCATTGGAGCCGGGCAACACTGAAGCTTTCTTT.

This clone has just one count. This CDR3 reads CASSQSTLISYGYTF. The CDR3 DNA follows: TGCGCCAGCAGCCAATCCACCCTTATTAGCTATGGCTACACCTTC. This rearrangement joins TRBV4-1 to TRBJ1-2; no firm D call. Trimming left V 2 bases short and J 4 bases short, with 14 bases between. The CDR3 length is 15 residues. The V gene's germline CDR1 is MGHRA and CDR2 YSYEKL.

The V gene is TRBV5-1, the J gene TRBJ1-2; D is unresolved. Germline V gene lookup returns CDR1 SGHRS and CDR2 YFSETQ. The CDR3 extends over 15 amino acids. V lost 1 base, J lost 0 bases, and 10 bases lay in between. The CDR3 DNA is TGCGCCAGCAGCTTGAGCACGGTAGCTAACTATGGCTACACCTTC. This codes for CASSLSTVANYGYTF. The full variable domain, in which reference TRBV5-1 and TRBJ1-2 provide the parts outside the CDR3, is KAGVTQTPRYLIKTRGQQVTLSCSPISGHRSVSWYQQTPGQGLQFLFEYFSETQRNKGNFPGRFSGRQFSNSRSEMNVSTLELGDSALYLCASSLSTVANYGYTFGSGTRLTVV.

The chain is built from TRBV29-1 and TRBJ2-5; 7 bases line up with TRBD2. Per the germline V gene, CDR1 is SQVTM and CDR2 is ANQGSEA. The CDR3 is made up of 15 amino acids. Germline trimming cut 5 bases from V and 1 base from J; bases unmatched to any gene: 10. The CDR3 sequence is CSVSTPGGGQETQYF. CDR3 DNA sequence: TGCAGCGTTTCCACCCCGGGCGGGGGCCAAGAGACCCAGTACTTC.

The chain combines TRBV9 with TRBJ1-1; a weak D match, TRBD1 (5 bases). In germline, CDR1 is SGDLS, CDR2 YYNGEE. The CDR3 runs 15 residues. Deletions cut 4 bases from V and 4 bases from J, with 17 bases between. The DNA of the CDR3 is TGTGCCAGCAGCTTCGGGACGGGGGGTGTCACTGAAGCTTTCTTT. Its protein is CASSFGTGGVTEAFF.

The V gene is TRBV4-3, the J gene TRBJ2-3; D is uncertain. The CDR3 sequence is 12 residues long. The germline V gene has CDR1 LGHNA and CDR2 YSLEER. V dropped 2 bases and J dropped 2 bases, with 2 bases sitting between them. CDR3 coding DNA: TGCGCCAGCAGCCAATCCACAGATACGCAGTATTTT. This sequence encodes CASSQSTDTQYF.

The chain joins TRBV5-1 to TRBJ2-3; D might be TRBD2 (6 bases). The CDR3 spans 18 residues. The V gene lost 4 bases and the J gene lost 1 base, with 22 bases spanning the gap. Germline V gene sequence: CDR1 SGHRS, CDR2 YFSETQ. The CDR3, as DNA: TGCGCCAGCAGCAGGGGTGGAGGGCTCCTTTATCGCACAGATACGCAGTATTTT. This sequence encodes CASSRGGGLLYRTDTQYF.

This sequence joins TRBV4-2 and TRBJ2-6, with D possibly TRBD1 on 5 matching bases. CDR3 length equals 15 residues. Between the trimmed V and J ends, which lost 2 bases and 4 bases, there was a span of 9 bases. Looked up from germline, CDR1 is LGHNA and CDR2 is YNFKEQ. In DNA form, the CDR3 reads TGTGCCAGCAGCCAAACAGGTACAGGGGCCAACGTCCTGACTTTC. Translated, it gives CASSQTGTGANVLTF.

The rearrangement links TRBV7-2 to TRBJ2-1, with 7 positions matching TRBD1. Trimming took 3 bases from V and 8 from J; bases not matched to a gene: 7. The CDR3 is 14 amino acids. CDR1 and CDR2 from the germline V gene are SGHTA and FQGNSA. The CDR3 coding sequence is TGTGCCAGCAGCTTGGGTAGGGGGCAATATGAGCAGTTCTTC. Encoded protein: CASSLGRGQYEQFF.